These 6 T cell receptor beta chains came from one sample sequenced in a study of CD8+ T cells in alopecia areata. Following extraction, RNA underwent reverse transcription to cDNA, which served as the sequencing template. The protocol was immunoSEQ multiplex PCR, while the TCRdb copy is restricted to in-frame clones and leaves out a portion. This table has roughly 120,000 clones, around three fifths appearing once. Stated treatment: oral pan-JAK inhibitor, 5-10 mg twice daily. The specimen was CD4+ T cells sorted from blood, collected at week 24, from a patient treated with tofacitinib. The receptor source for this set is a human donor with alopecia areata.

The chain is built from TRBV7-2 and TRBJ1-1; D call uncertain. Per the germline V gene, CDR1 is SGHTA and CDR2 is FQGNSA. The CDR3 loop spans 12 amino acids. Trimming left V 6 bases short and J 2 bases short, with 7 bases between. The CDR3 DNA reads TGTGCCAGCAGACCAGGAAACACTGAAGCTTTCTTT. Protein product: CASRPGNTEAFF.

This clone has only a few counts. The chain joins TRBV2 to TRBJ2-5; TRBD2 might be the D (7 bases). The V end lost 4 bases, the J end lost 1 base, and 13 bases lay between the germline ends. The V gene's germline CDR1 is SNHLY and CDR2 FYNNEI. This CDR3 has 15 residues. The CDR3 nucleotides read TGTGCCAGCAGTGGGGTAGGGGGGGGCCAAGAGACCCAGTACTTC. Translating it yields CASSGVGGGQETQYF.

This rearrangement joins TRBV19 to TRBJ1-5, with D unclear. With 4 bases removed from V and 3 bases from J, the gap between germline ends came to 10 bases. This CDR3 is 14 amino acids long. CDR1 is LNHDA, CDR2 SQIVND, per germline (reference sequence). The CDR3 DNA is TGTGCCAGTAGTAAGGACGTCCTCAATCAGCCCCAGCATTTT. Protein product: CASSKDVLNQPQHF.

The rearrangement links TRBV9 to TRBJ2-3, with a weak D call TRBD1 (6 bases). The germline gives CDR1 SGDLS, CDR2 YYNGEE. This CDR3 contains 13 residues. Trimming left V 1 base short and J 7 bases short, with 10 bases between. The CDR3, as DNA: TGTGCCAGCAGCGTAATGGGGGCCCATACGCAGTATTTT. Amino acid sequence: CASSVMGAHTQYF.

The chain uses TRBV5-4 and TRBJ2-5, with D possibly matching TRBD1 (5 bases). CDR3 length: 14 residues. Trimming cost V 0 bases and J 5 bases, with 11 bases left between them. Germline V gives CDR1 SGHNT, CDR2 YYREEE (reference sequence). The CDR3 reads CASSLGGLGETQYF. The DNA of the CDR3 is TGTGCCAGCAGCTTGGGGGGCCTAGGGGAGACCCAGTACTTC.

The gene calls are TRBV6-5 and TRBJ1-1; maybe TRBD1 (5 bases). Trimming left V 7 bases short and J 4 bases short, with 13 bases between. The CDR3 consists of 13 residues. The V gene's germline CDR1 is MNHEY and CDR2 SVGAGI. CDR3 residues: CASTGSALTEAFF. The CDR3 DNA is TGTGCCAGCACAGGGTCGGCGCTCACTGAAGCTTTCTTT.